Shown below are 27 T cell receptor beta chains from a single sample sequenced in a study of OX40 agonist ivuxolimab in advanced cancers. TCRdb's table, derived via immunoSEQ multiplex PCR, lists solely in-frame clones and lacks some. The table includes around 70,000 clones, around four fifths detected once. The sample here was CD4+ or CD8+ T cells sorted from blood, taken in a trial of the OX40 agonist ivuxolimab. All receptors derive from an adult with an advanced solid tumor such as melanoma, head and neck, liver or kidney cancer.

This sequence joins TRBV28 and TRBJ1-6; D might be TRBD1 (6 bases). Trimming left V 3 bases short and J 9 bases short, with 12 bases between. This CDR3 comprises 14 residues. Germline assignment: CDR1 MDHEN and CDR2 SYDVKM. Here the CDR3 DNA reads TGTGCCAGCAGTTTGGGACAAGTTGCTTCACCCCTCCACTTT. Its protein is CASSLGQVASPLHF. Together with reference TRBV28 and TRBJ1-6, the CDR3 gives the full variable domain: DVKVTQSSRYLVKRTGEKVFLECVQDMDHENMFWYRQDPGLGLRLIYFSYDVKMKEKGDIPEGYSVSREKKERFSLILESASTNQTSMYLCASSLGQVASPLHFGNGTRLTVT.

The V gene is TRBV5-1, the J gene TRBJ1-4; a weak D match, TRBD1 (5 bases). Germline CDR1 and CDR2: SGHRS and YFSETQ. V was trimmed by 4 bases and J by 7 bases, leaving 17 bases between them. The CDR3 runs 15 residues. CDR3 residues: CASSPRGQGREKLFF. The CDR3 DNA sequence: TGCGCCAGCAGCCCGAGAGGGCAGGGTCGTGAAAAACTGTTTTTT.

J is TRBJ1-2 and V is TRBV19; D is perhaps TRBD1 (5 bases). Between the trimmed V and J ends, which lost 8 bases and 4 bases, there was a span of 14 bases. This CDR3 is 13 amino acids long. Germline CDR1 LNHDA, CDR2 SQIVND (reference sequence). The CDR3: CASDQGFGYGYTF. In DNA form, the CDR3 reads TGTGCCAGTGATCAGGGATTCGGCTATGGCTACACCTTC. Looking up the rest from reference TRBV19 and TRBJ1-2 gives the full variable domain: DGGITQSPKYLFRKEGQNVTLSCEQNLNHDAMYWYRQDPGQGLRLIYYSQIVNDFQKGDIAEGYSVSREKKESFPLTVTSAQKNPTAFYLCASDQGFGYGYTFGSGTRLTVV.

The CDR3 loop is CASSPTGYPTEAFF. CDR3 in DNA: TGTGCCAGCAGCCCGACAGGGTACCCTACTGAAGCTTTCTTT. This chain connects TRBV9 to TRBJ1-1, with 7 nucleotides matching TRBD1. This CDR3 is 14 amino acids long. CDR1 and CDR2 (germline): SGDLS, YYNGEE. The junction had 8 bases not matched to a gene; V was cut back by 4 bases and J by 5 bases.

This clone was observed a single time. V usage is TRBV6-1 and J usage is TRBJ1-6; D might be TRBD1 (6 bases). The CDR3 consists of 15 residues. Germline V CDR1 and CDR2: MNHNS, SASEGT. The V and J ends lost 2 bases and 10 bases respectively, with 15 bases between them. CDR3 in amino acids: CASSESPLQGSPLHF. The CDR3 nucleotides are TGTGCCAGCAGTGAAAGTCCCCTACAGGGCTCACCCCTCCACTTT.

The chain links TRBV5-1 to TRBJ2-5; D possibly corresponds to TRBD1 (5 bases). Germline V CDR1 and CDR2: SGHRS, YFSETQ. This CDR3 region has 13 residues. V lost 0 bases and J lost 3, with 6 bases in between. CDR3 coding DNA: TGCGCCAGCAGCTTGGAAGGGGAAGAGACCCAGTACTTC. This encodes CASSLEGEETQYF.

The chain joins TRBV2 to TRBJ2-5; 7 nucleotides line up with TRBD2. V was pared by 5 bases and J by 3 bases, with 3 bases of the junction left unmatched. Germline CDR1 and CDR2: SNHLY and FYNNEI. CDR3 length equals 13 residues. CDR3 bases: TGTGCCAGCAGTAGGACTAGTAAAGAGACCCAGTACTTC. This translates into CASSRTSKETQYF.

V gene TRBV15 combines with J gene TRBJ1-6, with TRBD1 matching over 7 bases. The CDR3 length is 15 residues. With 5 bases clipped from V and 5 bases from J, the junction kept 6 bases outside the gene matches. The V gene's germline CDR1 is LNHNV and CDR2 YYDKDF (reference sequence). Here the CDR3 reads CATSAATGNNSPLHF. CDR3 coding DNA: TGTGCCACCAGCGCGGCGACAGGGAATAATTCACCCCTCCACTTT.

The chain is built from TRBV18 and TRBJ2-7; 8 nucleotides line up with TRBD2. Germline trimming cut 5 bases from V and 4 bases from J; bases unmatched to any gene: 7. Per the germline V gene, CDR1 is KGHSH and CDR2 is LQKENI. This CDR3 has 14 amino acids. CDR3 region: CASSGGGNRYEQYV. DNA of the CDR3: TGTGCCAGCTCAGGCGGGGGGAATCGATACGAGCAGTACGTC.

In this sample, this clone turned up once. This chain uses TRBV18 with TRBJ2-7; 8 bases are a match to TRBD2. The V segment lost 3 bases and the J segment 3 bases; nucleotides outside the gene matches: 4. Germline V lookup: CDR1 KGHSH, CDR2 LQKENI. The CDR3 spans 14 residues. The CDR3 reads CASSPSREGYEQYF. CDR3 coding DNA: TGTGCCAGCTCACCTTCCCGGGAGGGCTACGAGCAGTACTTC.

V is TRBV7-9 and J is TRBJ2-3; D is perhaps TRBD1 or TRBD2 (5 bases each). The CDR3 has 15 amino acids. Germline CDR1 reads SEHNR; CDR2 reads FQNEAQ (reference sequence). V shed 2 bases and J shed 2 bases, with 11 bases lying between them. CDR3 in amino acids: CASSLRGTLTDTQYF. CDR3 coding DNA: TGTGCCAGCAGCTTACGAGGGACCCTCACAGATACGCAGTATTTT.

The chain recombines TRBV18 with TRBJ1-2, with TRBD1 identical over 10 bases. V gave up 0 bases and J gave up 3 bases; unmatched junction bases: 4. The CDR3 has 16 amino acids. Germline values: CDR1 KGHSH, CDR2 LQKENI. CDR3 DNA sequence: TGTGCCAGCTCACCACCGACGGGGACAGGGGACTATGGCTACACCTTC. It is translated as CASSPPTGTGDYGYTF.

The chain couples TRBV28 to TRBJ1-1, with TRBD1 as a possible D gene (5 bases). This CDR3 spans 13 amino acids. V gave up 7 bases and J gave up 6 bases, with 15 bases separating them. Per the germline V gene, CDR1 is MDHEN and CDR2 is SYDVKM. The CDR3 DNA sequence: TGTGCCAGCAAAGTACGTACGGGGGCTGAAGCTTTCTTT. This sequence encodes CASKVRTGAEAFF.

A note on this clone: Other DNA sequences in this specimen translate into the identical CDR3. The gene calls are TRBV25-1 and TRBJ2-5; no firm D call. This CDR3 has 15 amino acids. V was shortened by 0 bases and J by 2 bases, with 10 bases between the two germline ends. Germline CDR1 is MGHDK and CDR2 is SYGVNS. In DNA, the CDR3 is TGTGCCAGCAGTGAATATAAAGGTCGGCAAGAGACCCAGTACTTC. The encoded protein is CASSEYKGRQETQYF.

This chain joins TRBV30 and TRBJ2-5, with a possible D match to TRBD1 (5 bases). CDR1 and CDR2 from the germline V gene are GTSNPN and SVGIG (reference sequence). The CDR3 covers 13 residues. Trimming took 1 base from V and 3 from J, leaving 9 bases between them. Written as DNA, the CDR3 is TGTGCCTGGAGTGCCAACAGGAAAGAGACCCAGTACTTC. Its translation: CAWSANRKETQYF.

This clone came up a few times. The gene calls are TRBV5-8 and TRBJ1-1; the match to TRBD1 covers 7 bases. V was clipped by 3 bases and J by 4 bases; unmatched bases: 9. Germline assignment: CDR1 SGHTS and CDR2 YDEGEE. The CDR3 extends over 15 amino acids. CDR3 DNA: TGTGCCAGCAGCTCTGGACAGGTCTCTGTCACTGAAGCTTTCTTT. It encodes CASSSGQVSVTEAFF.

The V gene is TRBV7-2, the J gene TRBJ2-3; perhaps TRBD2 as D (6 bases). Germline-derived CDR1 and CDR2 are SGHTA and FQGNSA. The germline V and J ends were trimmed by 2 bases and 2 bases, with 8 bases remaining between them. This CDR3 has 14 amino acids. The CDR3 is CASSLRDSTDTQYF. Written as DNA, the CDR3 is TGTGCCAGCAGCTTAAGGGACTCCACAGATACGCAGTATTTT.

The rearrangement uses TRBV27 and TRBJ1-2, with D perhaps TRBD1 (5 bases). The CDR3 is 14 residues long. Germline V gene data show CDR1 as MNHEY and CDR2 as SMNVEV (reference sequence). The V end lost 2 bases, the J end lost 6 bases, and 13 bases lay between the germline ends. CDR3 loop: CASSLGATWHGYTF. The CDR3 bases are TGTGCCAGCAGTTTAGGGGCCACTTGGCATGGCTACACCTTC.

This sequence joins TRBV5-4 and TRBJ1-1, with a weak D call TRBD1 (5 bases). The ends were cut back, 0 bases at V and 1 base at J, with 13 bases in the middle. Germline CDR1 SGHNT, CDR2 YYREEE (reference sequence). The CDR3 loop spans 16 amino acids. CDR3 DNA: TGTGCCAGCAGCTTGGTACCGACAGTTTCGAACACTGAAGCTTTCTTT. Translated: CASSLVPTVSNTEAFF.

The chain combines TRBV7-3 with TRBJ2-2, with TRBD2 matching 11 bases. The junction had 14 bases not matched to a gene; V was cut back by 5 bases and J by 0 bases. In germline, CDR1 is SGHTA, CDR2 FQGTGA. The CDR3 is 20 residues long. The CDR3 bases are TGTGCCAGCAGCCCCAGAAGGACTAGCGGGTCTTCACCGAACACCGGGGAGCTGTTTTTT. Its translation is CASSPRRTSGSSPNTGELFF.

V usage is TRBV5-1 and J usage is TRBJ2-2; 7 nucleotides line up with TRBD2. There are 14 residues in the CDR3. Trimming at V came to 8 bases and at J to 5 bases, leaving 9 bases not matched to a gene. Germline V gene data show CDR1 as SGHRS and CDR2 as YFSETQ. The CDR3: CASESGLPTGELFF. The CDR3 nucleotides are TGCGCCAGTGAATCGGGACTACCAACCGGGGAGCTGTTTTTT. The variable domain in full, with the rest retrieved from reference TRBV5-1 and TRBJ2-2, is KAGVTQTPRYLIKTRGQQVTLSCSPISGHRSVSWYQQTPGQGLQFLFEYFSETQRNKGNFPGRFSGRQFSNSRSEMNVSTLELGDSALYLCASESGLPTGELFFGEGSRLTVL.

The rearrangement joins TRBV9 to TRBJ2-3; TRBD2 is a possible D gene (6 bases). The germline V gene encodes CDR1 SGDLS and CDR2 YYNGEE. V was shortened by 1 base and J by 4 bases, with 10 bases between the two germline ends. The CDR3 loop spans 14 amino acids. The CDR3 reads CASSVSGGSDTQYF. The CDR3 bases are TGTGCCAGCAGCGTATCCGGAGGGTCAGATACGCAGTATTTT. The variable domain in full, with the rest retrieved from reference TRBV9 and TRBJ2-3, is DSGVTQTPKHLITATGQRVTLRCSPRSGDLSVYWYQQSLDQGLQFLIQYYNGEERAKGNILERFSAQQFPDLHSELNLSSLELGDSALYFCASSVSGGSDTQYFGPGTRLTVL.

The rearrangement links TRBV7-9 to TRBJ2-7; D gene uncertain. The germline gives CDR1 SEHNR, CDR2 FQNEAQ (reference sequence). The V end was cut by 4 bases, the J end by 0 bases, with 7 bases between. This CDR3 has 13 amino acids. CDR3 bases: TGTGCCAGCAGCTCCCCCATCTCCTACGAGCAGTACTTC. Encoded protein: CASSSPISYEQYF.

J is TRBJ2-5 and V is TRBV19; TRBD2 matches at 10 bases. The end of the DNA is better explained by TRBJ2-7, so the J call may be wrong. Per germline, CDR1 LNHDA and CDR2 SQIVND (reference sequence). This CDR3 is built from 15 residues. Here the CDR3 reads CASSASGRTSYEQYF. The CDR3 DNA reads TGTGCCAGTAGTGCTAGCGGGAGAACCTCCTACGAGCAGTACTTC.

The chain couples TRBV28 to TRBJ2-3; TRBD2 matches at 8 bases. The length of the CDR3 is 18 residues. The germline V gene encodes CDR1 MDHEN and CDR2 SYDVKM. J lost 2 bases, V lost 6 bases, and 16 bases had no gene match. CDR3 DNA: TGTGCCAGCAGCCCTCGCCGGGAGGGCCATTTTATCACAGATACGCAGTATTTT. It yields the protein CASSPRREGHFITDTQYF.

V usage is TRBV13 and J usage is TRBJ2-1; D is unclear. The CDR3 loop spans 17 amino acids. The V end lost 5 bases, the J end lost 0 bases, and 17 bases lay between the germline ends. Germline V CDR1 and CDR2: PRHDT, FYEKMQ (reference sequence). The DNA for the CDR3 is TGTGCCAGCAGCCCCCCACTGACTGTCAGCTCCTACAATGAGCAGTTCTTC. Protein sequence: CASSPPLTVSSYNEQFF.

The chain employs TRBV11-2 and TRBJ2-5; D call uncertain. V lost 3 bases, J lost 4 bases, and 3 bases lay in between. Germline-derived CDR1 and CDR2 are SGHAT and FQNNGV. This CDR3 region has 11 residues. DNA for the CDR3: TGTGCCAGCAGCTTTATAGAGACCCAGTACTTC. Encoded protein: CASSFIETQYF. Complete variable domain (other parts from reference TRBV11-2 and TRBJ2-5): EAGVAQSPRYKIIEKRQSVAFWCNPISGHATLYWYQQILGQGPKLLIQFQNNGVVDDSQLPKDRFSAERLKGVDSTLKIQPAKLEDSAVYLCASSFIETQYFGPGTRLLVL.